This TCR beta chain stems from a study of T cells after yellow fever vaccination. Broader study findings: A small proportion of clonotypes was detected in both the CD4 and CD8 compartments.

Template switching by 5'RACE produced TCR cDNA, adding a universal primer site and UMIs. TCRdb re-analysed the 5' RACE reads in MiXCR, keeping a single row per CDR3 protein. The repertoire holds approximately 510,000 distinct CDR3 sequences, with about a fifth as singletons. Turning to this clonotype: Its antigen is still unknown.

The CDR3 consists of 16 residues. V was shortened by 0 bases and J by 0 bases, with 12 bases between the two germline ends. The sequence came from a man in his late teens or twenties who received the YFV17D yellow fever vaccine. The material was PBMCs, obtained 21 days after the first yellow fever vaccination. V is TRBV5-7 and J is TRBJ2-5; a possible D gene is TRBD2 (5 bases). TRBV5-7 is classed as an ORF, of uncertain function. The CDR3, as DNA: TGTGCCAGCAGCTTGGCTAGCTTGGCGTACCAAGAGACCCAGTACTTC. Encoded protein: CASSLASLAYQETQYF.